Listed below are T cell receptor beta chains from one sample, sequenced in a study of T cells in Graves' hyperthyroidism and ophthalmopathy. TCRdb reanalysed the multiplex PCR reads using MiXCR and keeps one entry per CDR3 protein. Here the sample spans 300,000 to 400,000 distinct CDR3 sequences, about 20% being singletons. Sequences were obtained from blood. The receptor source for this set is a woman aged 45 to 65 with Graves' hyperthyroidism. The CDR3 runs from the conserved cysteine through the conserved F or W. The order of the fields is D gene, V gene, J gene, clone size, CDR3 DNA, CDR3 protein. The D gene is left open where the match is weak. Size is omitted from some rows. Given values are once, few, many or a class for expanded clones.

d_gene: NA; v_gene: TRBV18; j_gene: TRBJ1-1; abundance: many; CDR3nt: TGTGCCAGCTCACCAGGATCGGGGCGGATGGCTGAAGCTTTCTTT; CDR3aa: CASSPGSGRMAEAFF
d_gene: TRBD1; v_gene: TRBV6-1; j_gene: TRBJ1-2; abundance: many; CDR3nt: TGTGCCAGCAGGACCGGACAGGGTTGGTATGGCTACACCTTC; CDR3aa: CASRTGQGWYGYTF
d_gene: NA; v_gene: TRBV28; j_gene: TRBJ1-1; abundance: many; CDR3nt: TGTGCCAGCAGTTTCATGCAGAACACTGAAGCTTTCTTT; CDR3aa: CASSFMQNTEAFF
d_gene: NA; v_gene: TRBV28; j_gene: TRBJ2-3; abundance: many; CDR3nt: TGTGCCAGCAGTTTAGGACACACAGATACGCAGTATTTT; CDR3aa: CASSLGHTDTQYF
d_gene: NA; v_gene: TRBV19; j_gene: TRBJ1-1; abundance: few; CDR3nt: TGTGCCAGTAGCGGACAGATGGGCACTGAAGCTTTCTTT; CDR3aa: CASSGQMGTEAFF
d_gene: NA; v_gene: TRBV28; j_gene: TRBJ2-1; abundance: NA; CDR3nt: TGTGCCAGCACCCCCTCCCGAAATGAGCAGTTCTTC; CDR3aa: CASTPSRNEQFF
d_gene: TRBD2; v_gene: TRBV9; j_gene: TRBJ2-1; abundance: NA; CDR3nt: TGTGCCAGCAGCGTAGGGGCGGGAGGTGTCTATGAGCAGTTCTTC; CDR3aa: CASSVGAGGVYEQFF
d_gene: NA; v_gene: TRBV6-1; j_gene: TRBJ1-5; abundance: many; CDR3nt: TGTGCCAGCAGTGAAGTGGAGGGAGGGCAGCCCCAGCATTTT; CDR3aa: CASSEVEGGQPQHF
d_gene: TRBD2; v_gene: TRBV12-3/TRBV12-4; j_gene: TRBJ2-1; abundance: many; CDR3nt: TGTGCCAGCAGTTTAGCGCGGGATAGCGGGGGGATCAATGAGCAGTTCTTC; CDR3aa: CASSLARDSGGINEQFF
d_gene: NA; v_gene: TRBV2; j_gene: TRBJ2-5; abundance: many; CDR3nt: TGTGCCAGCAGTGATCCCCCGCGGGACCAAGAGACCCAGTACTTC; CDR3aa: CASSDPPRDQETQYF
d_gene: TRBD1; v_gene: TRBV6-1; j_gene: TRBJ2-5; abundance: NA; CDR3nt: TGTGCCAGCAGTGAAGGCCGCAGACAGGGGCCTTTAGAGACCCAGTACTTC; CDR3aa: CASSEGRRQGPLETQYF
d_gene: TRBD2; v_gene: TRBV29-1; j_gene: TRBJ2-1; abundance: few; CDR3nt: TGCAGCGTTGAACTCGCGGGGGGGAGCTCCTACAATGAGCAGTTCTTC; CDR3aa: CSVELAGGSSYNEQFF
d_gene: TRBD1; v_gene: TRBV12-3/TRBV12-4; j_gene: TRBJ1-1; abundance: NA; CDR3nt: TGTGCCAGCAGACCCACAGGGGACGCTGAAGCTTTCTTT; CDR3aa: CASRPTGDAEAFF
d_gene: TRBD2; v_gene: TRBV30; j_gene: TRBJ2-1; abundance: NA; CDR3nt: TGTGCCTGGACCCTGGTGGGGGGGGGCTACAATGAGCAGTTCTTC; CDR3aa: CAWTLVGGGYNEQFF
d_gene: NA; v_gene: TRBV12-3/TRBV12-4; j_gene: TRBJ2-4; abundance: many; CDR3nt: TGTGCCAGCAGTAACAGGGAGGCGGCCATTCAGTACTTC; CDR3aa: CASSNREAAIQYF
d_gene: TRBD2; v_gene: TRBV2; j_gene: TRBJ2-6; abundance: NA; CDR3nt: TGTGCCAGCAGTGTTAGCGGGAGGAACTCTGGGGCCAACGTCCTGACTTTC; CDR3aa: CASSVSGRNSGANVLTF
d_gene: NA; v_gene: TRBV28; j_gene: TRBJ2-7; abundance: NA; CDR3nt: TGTGCCAGCAGTTTCGCAGTCTCCCGGGCGTCCGAGCAGTACTTC; CDR3aa: CASSFAVSRASEQYF
d_gene: TRBD1; v_gene: TRBV6-1; j_gene: TRBJ1-2; abundance: NA; CDR3nt: TGTGCCAGCAGCCTAACCGGGACAGGGGGCGCGGGCTATGGCTACACCTTC; CDR3aa: CASSLTGTGGAGYGYTF
d_gene: NA; v_gene: TRBV7-3; j_gene: TRBJ1-1; abundance: NA; CDR3nt: TGTGCCAGCAGCCCCACCTTCTTGGGGGCAGGGCTGAACACTGAAGCTTTCTTT; CDR3aa: CASSPTFLGAGLNTEAFF
d_gene: NA; v_gene: TRBV20-1; j_gene: TRBJ2-5; abundance: NA; CDR3nt: TGCAGTATCCTTGGGGAGACCCAGTACTTC; CDR3aa: CSILGETQYF
d_gene: NA; v_gene: TRBV4-2; j_gene: TRBJ1-1; abundance: few; CDR3nt: TGTGCCAGCAGCCAAGAGGAATTGGGGAGGCCCGGGAACACTGAAGCTTTCTTT; CDR3aa: CASSQEELGRPGNTEAFF
d_gene: TRBD1; v_gene: TRBV2; j_gene: TRBJ1-5; abundance: NA; CDR3nt: TGTGCCAGCAGGGATGACAGGGTCGGGAATCAGCCCCAGCATTTT; CDR3aa: CASRDDRVGNQPQHF
d_gene: TRBD2; v_gene: TRBV20-1; j_gene: TRBJ2-1; abundance: NA; CDR3nt: TGCAGTGCCGGACTAGCGGGAGCGTATCGACTGAGCAATGAGCAGTTCTTC; CDR3aa: CSAGLAGAYRLSNEQFF
d_gene: TRBD1; v_gene: TRBV29-1; j_gene: TRBJ2-7; abundance: NA; CDR3nt: TGCAGCGTTGAAGGACAGGGGGCCGACGAGCAGTACTTC; CDR3aa: CSVEGQGADEQYF
d_gene: NA; v_gene: TRBV12-3/TRBV12-4; j_gene: TRBJ1-1; abundance: many; CDR3nt: TGTGCCAGCAGTTTTAAGGTGTATACTGAAGCTTTCTTT; CDR3aa: CASSFKVYTEAFF
d_gene: NA; v_gene: TRBV2; j_gene: TRBJ1-6; abundance: few; CDR3nt: TGTGCCAGCACTATATCCTTAGGGTCACCCCTCCACTTT; CDR3aa: CASTISLGSPLHF
d_gene: TRBD2; v_gene: TRBV3-1; j_gene: TRBJ2-1; abundance: few; CDR3nt: TGTGCCAGCAGCCAAGATCTGGCGGGGGGGACCTACAATGAGCAGTTCTTC; CDR3aa: CASSQDLAGGTYNEQFF
d_gene: NA; v_gene: TRBV4-1; j_gene: TRBJ2-1; abundance: NA; CDR3nt: TGCGCCAGCAGCCAGGGATTGTACAATGAGCAGTTCTTC; CDR3aa: CASSQGLYNEQFF
d_gene: TRBD2; v_gene: TRBV12-3/TRBV12-4; j_gene: TRBJ2-4; abundance: few; CDR3nt: TGTGCCAGCAGTCGGGGGGGCGTCAAAAACATTCAGTACTTC; CDR3aa: CASSRGGVKNIQYF
d_gene: NA; v_gene: TRBV11-2; j_gene: TRBJ2-7; abundance: many; CDR3nt: TGTGCCAGCAGCTTAGAAGGCCTATCCCCCTACGAGCAGTACTTC; CDR3aa: CASSLEGLSPYEQYF
d_gene: NA; v_gene: TRBV20-1; j_gene: TRBJ2-7; abundance: NA; CDR3nt: TGCAGTGCTAGAGTGGCGGGACGGTTCTACAAGCAGTACTTC; CDR3aa: CSARVAGRFYKQYF
d_gene: NA; v_gene: TRBV7-8; j_gene: TRBJ2-1; abundance: many; CDR3nt: TGTGCCAGCAGCTTAGGGCAAACACTGGTGGGCTACAATGAGCAGTTCTTC; CDR3aa: CASSLGQTLVGYNEQFF
d_gene: NA; v_gene: TRBV2; j_gene: TRBJ2-5; abundance: many; CDR3nt: TGTGCCAGCAGTGAGTGGTATGATGAGACCCAGTACTTC; CDR3aa: CASSEWYDETQYF
d_gene: NA; v_gene: TRBV5-1; j_gene: TRBJ1-2; abundance: NA; CDR3nt: TGCGCCAGCAGCTCGATGGACGGAGTATATGGCTACACCTTC; CDR3aa: CASSSMDGVYGYTF
d_gene: NA; v_gene: TRBV28; j_gene: TRBJ1-5; abundance: many; CDR3nt: TGTGCCAGCAGCGGAGGGCAGCTTGACAATCAGCCCCAGCATTTT; CDR3aa: CASSGGQLDNQPQHF
d_gene: NA; v_gene: TRBV12-3/TRBV12-4; j_gene: TRBJ1-2; abundance: few; CDR3nt: TGTGCCAGCAGTTTCTTAGGGGACGGCTACACCTTC; CDR3aa: CASSFLGDGYTF
d_gene: NA; v_gene: TRBV20-1; j_gene: TRBJ1-6; abundance: few; CDR3nt: TGCAGTGCTAGAGAGTTTGGGGGCGAACTTGTTTCACCCCTCCACTTT; CDR3aa: CSAREFGGELVSPLHF
d_gene: TRBD2; v_gene: TRBV7-6; j_gene: TRBJ2-2; abundance: few; CDR3nt: TGTGCCAGCAGCTTAGTTGCGGGAGCCGGGGAGCTGTTTTTT; CDR3aa: CASSLVAGAGELFF
d_gene: NA; v_gene: TRBV20-1; j_gene: TRBJ2-1; abundance: many; CDR3nt: TGCAGTGCTAGTGGGGGCTTTGAGCAGTTCTTC; CDR3aa: CSASGGFEQFF
d_gene: NA; v_gene: TRBV12-3/TRBV12-4; j_gene: TRBJ2-5; abundance: many; CDR3nt: TGTGCCAGCAGCCAAATCGACAGGCGAGAGCAAGAGACCCAGTACTTC; CDR3aa: CASSQIDRREQETQYF
d_gene: NA; v_gene: TRBV6-5; j_gene: TRBJ2-6; abundance: NA; CDR3nt: TGTGCCAGCAGTTACTCGATAGAGAGGCCTGGGGCCAACGTCCTGACTTTC; CDR3aa: CASSYSIERPGANVLTF
d_gene: TRBD1; v_gene: TRBV11-2; j_gene: TRBJ2-1; abundance: many; CDR3nt: TGTGCCAGCAGCCAAAGGGACAGTTACAATGAGCAGTTCTTC; CDR3aa: CASSQRDSYNEQFF
d_gene: NA; v_gene: TRBV11-3; j_gene: TRBJ2-1; abundance: few; CDR3nt: TGTGCCAGCAGCCAGCGGTCATTCTCGGGGTATGAGCAGTTCTTC; CDR3aa: CASSQRSFSGYEQFF
d_gene: TRBD1; v_gene: TRBV7-3; j_gene: TRBJ1-1; abundance: NA; CDR3nt: TGTGCCAGCAGCTTAACCCGGGACAGTCATGAAGCTTTCTTT; CDR3aa: CASSLTRDSHEAFF
d_gene: NA; v_gene: TRBV20-1; j_gene: TRBJ1-3; abundance: NA; CDR3nt: TGCAGTGCTAGAGAAGACCAGCCCGGAAACACCATATATTTT; CDR3aa: CSAREDQPGNTIYF
d_gene: NA; v_gene: TRBV19; j_gene: TRBJ2-7; abundance: few; CDR3nt: TGTGCCAGTCGCAAAGCCGGGGGTTTTACCTACGAGCAGTACTTC; CDR3aa: CASRKAGGFTYEQYF
d_gene: NA; v_gene: TRBV6-6; j_gene: TRBJ1-1; abundance: many; CDR3nt: TGTGCCAGCAGTTACTCTGTCAGGGACGGGGGTAAGGGCACTGAAGCTTTCTTT; CDR3aa: CASSYSVRDGGKGTEAFF
d_gene: NA; v_gene: TRBV29-1; j_gene: TRBJ1-1; abundance: many; CDR3nt: TGCAGCGTTGAGCTAGGGCGGAACACTGAAGCTTTCTTT; CDR3aa: CSVELGRNTEAFF
d_gene: NA; v_gene: TRBV29-1; j_gene: TRBJ2-1; abundance: NA; CDR3nt: TGCAGCGTTGAAGATCTCAATGAGCAGTTCTTC; CDR3aa: CSVEDLNEQFF
d_gene: TRBD1; v_gene: TRBV28; j_gene: TRBJ2-7; abundance: NA; CDR3nt: TGTGCCAGCAGACTACAGGGGGACACCTACGAGCAGTACTTC; CDR3aa: CASRLQGDTYEQYF
d_gene: TRBD1; v_gene: TRBV19; j_gene: TRBJ1-1; abundance: few; CDR3nt: TGTGCCAGTAGTATCGGACCCAGACAGGGGGAAGCTTTCTTT; CDR3aa: CASSIGPRQGEAFF
d_gene: TRBD1; v_gene: TRBV12-3/TRBV12-4; j_gene: TRBJ2-2; abundance: NA; CDR3nt: TGTGCCAGCAGCCCTGACAGGGGGTACACCGGGGAGCTGTTTTTT; CDR3aa: CASSPDRGYTGELFF